The rows below give T cell receptor beta chains drawn from one sample of a study of immune heterogeneity within non-small cell lung tumors. Using its own MiXCR run on the multiplex PCR reads, TCRdb lists one record per CDR3 protein. The sample has 20,000 to 25,000 distinct CDR3 sequences, 25% to 35% seen once. Sequenced input: lung tumor tissue. The origin of the receptors is a man aged 40-49 years with non-small cell lung cancer. CDR3s include the opening cysteine and the closing phenylalanine or tryptophan. Fields, in order: CDR3 DNA, CDR3 protein, D gene, V gene, clone size, J gene. A D gene is named only where the DNA matches it firmly. Clone size is shown for a subset of rows, as once, few, many or a class of expanded clone.

cdr3_nt: TGTGCCAGCAGCTTAGATCCTCCAGGGGGATCACCCCTCCACTTT; cdr3_aa: CASSLDPPGGSPLHF; d_call: TRBD1; v_call: TRBV7-2; clone_size: many; j_call: TRBJ1-6
cdr3_nt: TGTGCCAGCAGTTACTCGAGAGTGTCGGGAGGGGCTGGAAACACCATATATTTT; cdr3_aa: CASSYSRVSGGAGNTIYF; d_call: -; v_call: TRBV6-6; clone_size: medium-sized; j_call: TRBJ1-3
cdr3_nt: TGTGCCAGCAGCCAAGATCCGAGGGAGAATGAGCAGTTCTTC; cdr3_aa: CASSQDPRENEQFF; d_call: -; v_call: TRBV3-1; clone_size: -; j_call: TRBJ2-1
cdr3_nt: TGTGCCAGCAGCACCCGGGGCACCTACGAGCAGTACTTC; cdr3_aa: CASSTRGTYEQYF; d_call: -; v_call: TRBV7-2; clone_size: once; j_call: TRBJ2-7
cdr3_nt: TGCGCCAGCAGCCGACTAGCGGGTGAGGAGACCCAGTACTTC; cdr3_aa: CASSRLAGEETQYF; d_call: TRBD2; v_call: TRBV4-1; clone_size: -; j_call: TRBJ2-5
cdr3_nt: TGTGCCTGGAGTGTACTCCCAACAGGAGGCGATACGCAGTATTTT; cdr3_aa: CAWSVLPTGGDTQYF; d_call: -; v_call: TRBV30; clone_size: many; j_call: TRBJ2-3
cdr3_nt: TGTGCCAGTAGTATATACACGAATCAGCCCCAGCATTTT; cdr3_aa: CASSIYTNQPQHF; d_call: -; v_call: TRBV19; clone_size: many; j_call: TRBJ1-5
cdr3_nt: TGTGCCAGCAGCTGTTCCAGGGGGCGGGGTGAAAAACTGTTTTTT; cdr3_aa: CASSCSRGRGEKLFF; d_call: TRBD1; v_call: TRBV7-9; clone_size: -; j_call: TRBJ1-4
cdr3_nt: TGCGCCAGCAGCTTGTCGGCAGGGTCAGAGACCCAGTACTTC; cdr3_aa: CASSLSAGSETQYF; d_call: -; v_call: TRBV5-1; clone_size: few; j_call: TRBJ2-5
cdr3_nt: TGTGCCAGCACCCCATCGGGGCAGAACTCCTACAATGAGCAGTTCTTC; cdr3_aa: CASTPSGQNSYNEQFF; d_call: -; v_call: TRBV6-1; clone_size: medium-sized; j_call: TRBJ2-1
cdr3_nt: TGTGCCAGCAGCTTGGGGGGCAGGGGGAATACGCAGTATTTT; cdr3_aa: CASSLGGRGNTQYF; d_call: TRBD1; v_call: TRBV5-5; clone_size: few; j_call: TRBJ2-3
cdr3_nt: TGTGCCAGCAGGTCCGGACAGGGGGGGTACTATGGCTACACCTTC; cdr3_aa: CASRSGQGGYYGYTF; d_call: TRBD1; v_call: TRBV6-1; clone_size: many; j_call: TRBJ1-2
cdr3_nt: TGTGCCTGGAGTGTAAAGGGAAGGGTTGGGGAGCTGTTTTTT; cdr3_aa: CAWSVKGRVGELFF; d_call: -; v_call: TRBV30; clone_size: medium-sized; j_call: TRBJ2-2
cdr3_nt: TGTGCCAGCAGCTTCGGACTAGCGATATACAATGAGCAGTTCTTC; cdr3_aa: CASSFGLAIYNEQFF; d_call: TRBD2; v_call: TRBV7-3; clone_size: -; j_call: TRBJ2-1
cdr3_nt: TGTGCCAGCAGCCTCCATGGGGGAAACATTCAGTACTTC; cdr3_aa: CASSLHGGNIQYF; d_call: -; v_call: TRBV12-3/TRBV12-4; clone_size: -; j_call: TRBJ2-4
cdr3_nt: TGTGCCAGCAGCTCTTACAGGGGTGTCTCTGGAAACACCATATATTTT; cdr3_aa: CASSSYRGVSGNTIYF; d_call: TRBD1; v_call: TRBV7-9; clone_size: few; j_call: TRBJ1-3
cdr3_nt: TGTGCCAACAGTTTAGGGGGCGGTGGCAATCAGCCCCAGCATTTT; cdr3_aa: CANSLGGGGNQPQHF; d_call: TRBD1; v_call: TRBV12-3/TRBV12-4; clone_size: -; j_call: TRBJ1-5
cdr3_nt: TGTGCCATCAATGCGCGGACCGGGGAGCTGTTTTTT; cdr3_aa: CAINARTGELFF; d_call: -; v_call: TRBV10-3; clone_size: -; j_call: TRBJ2-2
cdr3_nt: TGTGCCTGGAGCCGAGGGGGGGCGAACTATGGCTACACCTTC; cdr3_aa: CAWSRGGANYGYTF; d_call: -; v_call: TRBV30; clone_size: many; j_call: TRBJ1-2
cdr3_nt: TGTGCCAGTAGCATGGGAAGGGGGCCCCAGGGGGAGACCCAGTACTTC; cdr3_aa: CASSMGRGPQGETQYF; d_call: TRBD1; v_call: TRBV19; clone_size: few; j_call: TRBJ2-5
cdr3_nt: TGTGCCAGCAGTGAAACTAGCGGGAGGTTGTACAATGAGCAGTTCTTC; cdr3_aa: CASSETSGRLYNEQFF; d_call: TRBD2; v_call: TRBV28; clone_size: many; j_call: TRBJ2-1
cdr3_nt: TGTGCCAGCAGTTCCAATGGGGGCTTGAACACCGGGGAGCTGTTTTTT; cdr3_aa: CASSSNGGLNTGELFF; d_call: -; v_call: TRBV6-5; clone_size: -; j_call: TRBJ2-2
cdr3_nt: TGCGCCAGCAGCCAAGATTTTCGGGGGAGTAATGAAAAACTGTTTTTT; cdr3_aa: CASSQDFRGSNEKLFF; d_call: -; v_call: TRBV4-1; clone_size: -; j_call: TRBJ1-4
cdr3_nt: TGTGCCAGCAGCCACCGACAGGCCCAAGAGACCCAGTACTTC; cdr3_aa: CASSHRQAQETQYF; d_call: -; v_call: TRBV3-1; clone_size: -; j_call: TRBJ2-5